This T cell receptor (beta chain) was identified during a study of CD8 T cells in ankylosing spondylitis. Study-wide results and caveats: Some motif variants were previously reported in reactive arthritis synovial fluid and blood. Significant enrichment of disease-linked clones was reported in matched ankylosing spondylitis synovial fluid. What appeared characteristic of ankylosing spondylitis blood was a TCR beta motif of under 10 highly homologous variants. Disease-associated clones were CD8+ and fairly uncommon in peripheral blood.

It was by quantitative 5'-RACE with molecular barcodes that TCR beta libraries were made. MiXCR, run by TCRdb on the 5' RACE reads, gives a single entry per CDR3 protein. The top ten hold about 0.49% of the sample, which has about 840,000 distinct CDR3 sequences, about 11% seen once. Germline V gene sequence: CDR1 SGHRS, CDR2 YFSETQ. This CDR3 is built from 17 residues. Trimming took off 3 bases at V and 4 bases at J, with 21 bases between the two ends. This clonotype occurred a few times. The antigen is not known. Sequences were obtained from blood, either unsorted or a sorted T cell fraction (not recorded which). The chain employs TRBV5-1 and TRBJ2-3; D might be TRBD1 (5 bases). This clonotype originated in a male donor with ankylosing spondylitis. The CDR3 DNA is TGCGCCAGCAGCTGGCTATCAGGCAGGGTGGCCCCAGATACGCAGTATTTT. It translates to CASSWLSGRVAPDTQYF.